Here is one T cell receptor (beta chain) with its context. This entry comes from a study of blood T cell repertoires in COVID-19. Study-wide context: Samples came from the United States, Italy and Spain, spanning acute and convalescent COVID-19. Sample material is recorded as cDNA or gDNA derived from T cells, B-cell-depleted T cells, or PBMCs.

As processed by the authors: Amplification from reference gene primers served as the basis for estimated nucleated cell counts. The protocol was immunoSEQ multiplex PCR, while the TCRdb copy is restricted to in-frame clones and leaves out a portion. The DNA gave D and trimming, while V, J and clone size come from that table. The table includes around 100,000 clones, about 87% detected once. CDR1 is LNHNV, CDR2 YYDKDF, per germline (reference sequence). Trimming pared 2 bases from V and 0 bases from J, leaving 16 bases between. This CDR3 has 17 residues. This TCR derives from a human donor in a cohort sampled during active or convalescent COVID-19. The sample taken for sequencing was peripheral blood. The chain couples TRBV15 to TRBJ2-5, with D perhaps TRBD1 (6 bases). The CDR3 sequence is CATSRRKTGAYQETQYF. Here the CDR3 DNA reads TGTGCCACCAGCAGACGAAAGACAGGAGCGTACCAAGAGACCCAGTACTTC.